This T cell receptor (beta chain) was sequenced during a study of shared clonotypes between healthy human individuals. Across the study: Donors had three CD4 naive, three CD4 memory, two CD8 naive and one CD8 memory plate apiece.

General observations from the study: Generation probability values for non-shared clonotypes were lower than those for clonotypes shared by all four donors.

Naivety among CD8 cells was defined by CD45RO negativity and positive CCR7 selection, thereby excluding terminally differentiated effector memory CD45RA+ cells. As to this clone: Its matching antigen is unknown.

Approximately 210 ng DNA, tens of thousands of T cell genomes, went into each sorted-subset replicate PCR. TCRdb's table, derived via immunoSEQ multiplex PCR, lists solely in-frame clones and lacks some. Among 2 million or so clones listed, about 94% were seen once. CDR1 is SEHNR and CDR2 is FQNEAQ in the germline V gene (reference sequence). V was cut by 5 bases and J by 5 bases, with 9 bases left in between. CDR3 length equals 13 residues. The clonotype was recovered from a man between 18 and 29 years old in good health. The rearrangement uses TRBV7-9 and TRBJ2-2; perhaps TRBD2 as D (5 bases). Input material: naive CD8+ T cells sorted from blood. The DNA of the CDR3 is TGTGCCAGCAGCGCCGGGGATACCGGGGAGCTGTTTTTT. The encoded protein is CASSAGDTGELFF. Filled out from reference TRBV7-9 and TRBJ2-2, the complete variable domain reads DTGVSQNPRHKITKRGQNVTFRCDPISEHNRLYWYRQTLGQGPEFLTYFQNEAQLEKSRLLSDRFSAERPKGSFSTLEIQRTEQGDSAMYLCASSAGDTGELFFGEGSRLTVL.